What follows are 18 T cell receptor beta chains derived from one specimen sequenced in a study of blood T cell repertoires in COVID-19. Libraries were prepared by immunoSEQ multiplex PCR; TCRdb keeps only in-frame clonotypes and omits some of them. The table records roughly 220,000 clones, around four fifths of them present only once. The specimen was peripheral blood. The receptors come from a man in his thirties or forties with active or convalescent COVID-19.

The gene calls are TRBV6-2 or TRBV6-3 and TRBJ1-2; tentative D call: TRBD1 (5 bases). With 5 bases removed from V and 7 bases from J, the gap between germline ends came to 14 bases. The CDR3 is made up of 13 amino acids. CDR1 MNHEY and CDR2 SVGEGT come from the germline V gene. The CDR3 spells CASSAGTPGGYTF. In DNA form, the CDR3 reads TGTGCCAGCAGTGCCGGGACTCCGGGTGGCTACACCTTC.

The V call is TRBV6-1, the J call TRBJ1-1; unclear D gene. V shed 5 bases and J shed 3 bases, with 16 bases lying between them. From germline, CDR1 is MNHNS and CDR2 SASEGT. This CDR3 has 15 amino acids. The CDR3 reads CASSWPRVGYTEAFF. The CDR3 DNA sequence: TGTGCCAGCAGTTGGCCGAGGGTTGGGTACACTGAAGCTTTCTTT.

V and J are TRBV19 and TRBJ1-6; 8 bases map to TRBD1. CDR3 length equals 16 residues. The germline gives CDR1 LNHDA, CDR2 SQIVND (reference sequence). Trimming took 3 bases from V and 7 from J; bases not matched to a gene: 8. CDR3 amino acids: CASSMPQGARNSPLHF. CDR3 bases: TGTGCCAGTAGTATGCCGCAGGGGGCCAGGAATTCACCCCTCCACTTT.

The rearrangement links TRBV6-5 to TRBJ1-2; no reliable D call. Trimming removed 10 bases from V and 3 bases from J, with 12 bases in between. CDR3 size: 12 residues. The germline V gene has CDR1 MNHEY and CDR2 SVGAGI. For the CDR3, the DNA is TGTGCCACCTCGTATCCCCACTATGGCTACACCTTC. Amino acids: CATSYPHYGYTF.

The chain is built from TRBV13 and TRBJ1-2, with D possibly being TRBD1 (5 bases). Trimming removed 6 bases from V and 2 bases from J, with 16 bases in between. The CDR3 covers 15 residues. Germline CDR1 and CDR2: PRHDT and FYEKMQ (reference sequence). CDR3 amino acids: CASSRGTAENYGYTF. The DNA of the CDR3 is TGTGCCAGCAGTCGGGGGACCGCCGAAAACTATGGCTACACCTTC.

V usage is TRBV6-5 and J usage is TRBJ2-7; 11 positions match TRBD1. This CDR3 has 15 amino acids. The J segment lost 1 base and the V segment lost 6 bases, leaving 5 bases of the junction unmatched. Germline V gene sequence: CDR1 MNHEY, CDR2 SVGAGI. CDR3 DNA: TGTGCCAGCAGGAACCGGGACAGGGGGTCCTACGAGCAGTACTTC. Encoded protein: CASRNRDRGSYEQYF.

To note about this clone: Other DNA sequences in the sample encode the same CDR3. The chain is built from TRBV6-5 and TRBJ2-7; 10 nucleotides match TRBD1. The CDR3 length is 14 residues. Germline CDR1 and CDR2: MNHEY and SVGAGI. The trim removed 7 bases at V and 2 bases at J, leaving 5 bases unmatched. In DNA form, the CDR3 reads TGTGCCAGCAATGGACAGGGGGGTCCCTACGAGCAGTACTTC. It translates to CASNGQGGPYEQYF.

The chain combines TRBV28 with TRBJ1-5, with a weak D call TRBD1 (5 bases). The germline CDR1 and CDR2 sequences are MDHEN and SYDVKM. The CDR3 loop spans 16 amino acids. The V end was cut by 5 bases, the J end by 12 bases, with 26 bases between. This CDR3 reads CASSPPGGLGFILQHF. The CDR3 DNA is TGTGCCAGCAGTCCCCCCGGGGGACTGGGTTTCATCCTCCAGCATTTT.

This rearrangement joins TRBV28 to TRBJ1-2; TRBD1 aligns across 8 bases. The CDR3 spans 13 residues. V shed 6 bases, J shed 4 bases, and the junction held 4 bases outside the gene matches. Per the germline V gene, CDR1 is MDHEN and CDR2 is SYDVKM. The CDR3 region has the DNA TGTGCCAGCAGCCTACAGGGGGTCTATGGCTACACCTTC. Translated, it gives CASSLQGVYGYTF.

The chain employs TRBV30 and TRBJ1-1; D is unresolved. The CDR3 has 11 amino acids. Trimming took off 3 bases at V and 7 bases at J, with 9 bases between the two ends. CDR1 and CDR2 from the germline V gene are GTSNPN and SVGIG (reference sequence). CDR3 in amino acids: CAWSGNLEAFF. CDR3 nucleotide sequence: TGTGCCTGGAGCGGGAACCTTGAAGCTTTCTTT.

The V and J genes are TRBV30 and TRBJ2-3; 10 bases map to TRBD1. Germline CDR1 GTSNPN, CDR2 SVGIG (reference sequence). This CDR3 has 17 residues. Trimming cost V 2 bases and J 3 bases; bases outside gene matches: 11. For the CDR3, the DNA is TGTGCCTGGAGTCGGGCCCGACAGGGGGCTGCGACAGATACGCAGTATTTT. Translated: CAWSRARQGAATDTQYF.

This clone was counted a few times. The CDR3 DNA follows: TGTGCCAGCTCACCTAGACAGGGGTTCGGCTACGAGCAGTACTTC. Translation: CASSPRQGFGYEQYF. This chain links TRBV18 with TRBJ2-7; 8 bases map to TRBD1. The CDR3 has 15 residues. The V gene end was trimmed by 3 bases and the J gene end by 3 bases; junction bases not matched to a gene: 7. The germline V gene encodes CDR1 KGHSH and CDR2 LQKENI.

This clone was found once. The V call is TRBV3-1 (or the pseudogene TRBV3-2), the J call TRBJ2-1, with TRBD2 matching 11 bases. In germline, CDR1 is LGHDT, CDR2 YNNKEL (reference sequence). V was pared by 6 bases and J by 7 bases, with 8 bases of the junction left unmatched. The CDR3 sequence is 15 residues long. The CDR3 here is CASSFTSGSGNEQFF. The CDR3 bases are TGTGCCAGCAGTTTTACTAGCGGGAGTGGGAATGAGCAGTTCTTC.

The chain is built from TRBV9 and TRBJ2-3, with 10 positions matching TRBD2. The CDR3 sequence is 15 residues long. Germline V gene sequence: CDR1 SGDLS, CDR2 YYNGEE. V shed 0 bases and J 6 bases; nucleotides not matched to a gene: 4. The CDR3 nucleotides are TGTGCCAGCAGCGTAGAAGCGGGAGGGTCGGATACGCAGTATTTT. Its translation: CASSVEAGGSDTQYF.

The V call is TRBV6-2 or TRBV6-3, the J call TRBJ2-1; D is uncertain. The V gene lost 6 bases and the J gene lost 6 bases, with 12 bases spanning the gap. Germline-derived CDR1 and CDR2 are MNHEY and SVGEGT. This CDR3 is 13 amino acids long. CDR3 sequence (DNA): TGTGCCAGCAGCACTACCTCCCTCAATGAGCAGTTCTTC. Its protein product is CASSTTSLNEQFF.

This chain links TRBV4-1 with TRBJ2-3; D might be TRBD2 (6 bases). Germline CDR1 and CDR2: MGHRA and YSYEKL. The CDR3 is made up of 14 amino acids. Trimming removed 8 bases from V and 7 bases from J, with 19 bases in between. CDR3 nucleotide sequence: TGCGCCAGCCAATCTAGCGACCGACTATATACGCAGTATTTT. This translates into CASQSSDRLYTQYF.

This chain's CDR3 is CASSIDPLQAYSNQPQHF. The CDR3 DNA reads as TGTGCCAGTAGTATAGATCCCCTGCAGGCGTATAGCAATCAGCCCCAGCATTTT. The chain combines TRBV19 with TRBJ1-5; no definite D call. Germline loops: CDR1 LNHDA, CDR2 SQIVND (reference sequence). V was cut by 0 bases and J by 0 bases, with 15 bases left in between. The CDR3 is 18 residues long.

The chain recombines TRBV6-2 or TRBV6-3 with TRBJ2-3, with D perhaps given as TRBD1 or TRBD2 (6 bases each). The CDR3 loop spans 15 amino acids. V lost 4 bases and J 3 bases, leaving 14 bases between the germline ends. CDR1 is MNHEY, CDR2 SVGEGT, per germline. As DNA, the CDR3 is TGTGCCAGCAGTTTCTCGGGGGCGAGGACAGATACGCAGTATTTT. It encodes CASSFSGARTDTQYF.